This T cell receptor beta chain was retrieved from a study of response to subunit inactivated influenza vaccine. This clonotype was recorded a few times. Its target is not known. Via MiXCR, TCRdb re-called the RT-PCR reads, giving one row per CDR3 protein. The table has 450,000 to 550,000 distinct CDR3 sequences, around 25% seen once. Germline V gives CDR1 MNHEY, CDR2 SVGAGI. The CDR3 sequence is 15 residues long. Trimming pared 4 bases from V and 4 bases from J, leaving 13 bases between. Study findings and constraints: It was the authors' suggestion that each seasonal influenza vaccination recruits few new T cells.

The specimen comprised CD4+ T cells sorted from PBMCs, sampled roughly 5 days after vaccination. J is TRBJ2-2 and V is TRBV6-5; D possibly matches TRBD1 or TRBD2 (5 bases each). The sequence was obtained from a man aged 45-60 years who received an inactivated influenza vaccine. CDR3 in DNA: TGTGCCAGCAGTTCCGGGACCCAGGGCACCGGGGAGCTGTTTTTT. Its translation is CASSSGTQGTGELFF.